Ten or more counts support the clone carrying this T cell receptor beta chain. Its target is not known. This sample was taken from a study of regulatory T cells in long-lasting Graves disease. Study-wide results and caveats: In persistent patients, shared public clonotypes (2,741) outnumbered those in new patients (about 890).

Per germline, CDR1 SGHKS and CDR2 YYEKEE (reference sequence). The CDR3 consists of 16 residues. V lost 4 bases, J lost 2 bases, and 16 bases lay in between. As to time point: newly diagnosed GD, antithyroid drugs for less than 3 months. PBMC-derived RNA was used for the TCR library. It was an endocrinology department in Xi'an, China, that provided the patients. iRepertoire HTBI primers and Arm-PCR of CDR3 regions built TCR beta libraries. TCRdb re-called the multiplex PCR reads through MiXCR, storing one row per CDR3 protein. This sample yields about half a million distinct CDR3 sequences, of which about 12% are seen a single time; about 8.9% belongs to the top ten. This same sample was also part of a study on T cells in Graves' hyperthyroidism and ophthalmopathy.

The sequencing here drew on peripheral blood mononuclear cells (PBMCs), taken at new diagnosis, from a patient treated with antithyroid drugs. The genes are TRBV5-5 and TRBJ1-5; D is ambiguous. The sequence was collected from a woman aged 30 to 39 with Graves disease. The CDR3 is CASSPFPVVGNQPQHF. The CDR3 bases are TGTGCCAGCAGCCCGTTCCCGGTGGTAGGCAATCAGCCCCAGCATTTT.